These 19 T cell receptor beta chains share one sample of origin, sequenced in a study of blood T cell repertoires in COVID-19. Method: immunoSEQ multiplex PCR; TCRdb's copy keeps in-frame clones and lacks some. The sample contains about 180,000 clones, roughly 77% of which appear only once. The sample was peripheral blood. These receptors were obtained from a woman of 80 years or more with COVID-19, enrolled during active disease.

This clone has just one count. The chain is built from TRBV27 and TRBJ2-3; perhaps TRBD2 as D (5 bases). In germline, CDR1 is MNHEY, CDR2 SMNVEV (reference sequence). Trimming stripped 4 bases from V and 1 base from J, with 9 bases between. CDR3 size: 14 residues. The CDR3 DNA sequence: TGTGCCAGCAGTTGGATCGGGGGCACAGATACGCAGTATTTT. This translates into CASSWIGGTDTQYF.

The chain is built from TRBV27 and TRBJ2-2; 10 bases align to TRBD2. CDR3 length equals 18 residues. Per the germline V gene, CDR1 is MNHEY and CDR2 is SMNVEV (reference sequence). V was clipped by 2 bases and J by 0 bases; unmatched bases: 6. The CDR3 DNA sequence: TGTGCCAGCAGTTTAAGAACTAGCGGGGTCGCGAACACCGGGGAGCTGTTTTTT. Amino acid sequence: CASSLRTSGVANTGELFF.

This CDR3 is CASSPGQATNEKLFF. DNA of the CDR3: TGTGCCAGTAGTCCCGGACAGGCAACTAATGAAAAACTGTTTTTT. The chain joins TRBV19 to TRBJ1-4; 7 bases agree with TRBD1. The CDR3 has 15 residues. With 5 bases clipped from V and 0 bases from J, the junction kept 3 bases outside the gene matches. The germline gives CDR1 LNHDA, CDR2 SQIVND (reference sequence).

The J gene is TRBJ2-7, the V gene TRBV11-2, with D perhaps matching TRBD2 (5 bases). Trimming took off 0 bases at V and 1 base at J, with 13 bases between the two ends. CDR3 length: 16 residues. Germline CDR1 SGHAT, CDR2 FQNNGV. CDR3 bases: TGTGCCAGCAGCTTAGATAGCGCGGCGGGTTCCTACGAGCAGTACTTC. Its translation is CASSLDSAAGSYEQYF.

This chain connects TRBV9 to TRBJ1-2, with D maybe TRBD1 (6 bases). The CDR3 consists of 13 residues. Between the trimmed V and J ends, which lost 4 bases and 8 bases, there was a span of 15 bases. Germline V CDR1 and CDR2: SGDLS, YYNGEE. The DNA for the CDR3 is TGTGCCAGCAGCCCATCAACAGGGTTGGGCTACACCTTC. Its translation: CASSPSTGLGYTF.

The gene calls are TRBV4-1 and TRBJ2-7; 9 bases are a match to TRBD2. The germline gives CDR1 MGHRA, CDR2 YSYEKL. The CDR3 loop spans 15 amino acids. The ends lost 2 bases at V and 2 bases at J; junction bases unmatched: 4. CDR3 protein: CASSQTSGHTYEQYF. The CDR3, as DNA: TGCGCCAGCAGCCAAACTAGCGGGCATACCTACGAGCAGTACTTC.

The rearrangement joins TRBV5-1 to TRBJ1-4; 7 bases are shared with TRBD1. Germline values: CDR1 SGHRS, CDR2 YFSETQ. CDR3 size: 14 residues. V lost 4 bases to trimming and J lost 7 bases; unmatched junction nucleotides: 7. The CDR3 region has the DNA TGCGCCAGCAGCCAAGGGGACAGCTTTGAAAAACTGTTTTTT. It codes for CASSQGDSFEKLFF.

V gene TRBV13 combines with J gene TRBJ1-1; D not certain. This CDR3 has 14 amino acids. Germline values: CDR1 PRHDT, CDR2 FYEKMQ (reference sequence). V shed 3 bases and J shed 1 base, with 9 bases lying between them. This CDR3 reads CASSFLASNTEAFF. CDR3 in DNA: TGTGCCAGCAGCTTTTTGGCTTCGAACACTGAAGCTTTCTTT.

The V and J genes are TRBV12-3 or TRBV12-4 and TRBJ2-7, with D perhaps matching TRBD1 (6 bases). The CDR3 is made up of 13 amino acids. Trimming took 6 bases from V and 3 from J, leaving 12 bases between them. The CDR3 DNA reads TGTGCCAGCAGCTGGGGACAAGACTACGAGCAGTACTTC. Its translation is CASSWGQDYEQYF.

The genes are TRBV7-9 and TRBJ2-5, with a weak D call TRBD2 (6 bases). V was pared by 2 bases and J by 4 bases, with 17 bases between. The CDR3 has 16 residues. Germline V gene data show CDR1 as SEHNR and CDR2 as FQNEAQ (reference sequence). The CDR3 DNA sequence: TGTGCCAGCAGCTTATACGATTGGAGGAGGGGAGAGACCCAGTACTTC. Amino acid sequence: CASSLYDWRRGETQYF.

This chain uses TRBV2 with TRBJ2-2; D possibly corresponds to TRBD2 (6 bases). This CDR3 has 15 amino acids. V gave up 4 bases and J gave up 4 bases, with 13 bases separating them. From germline, CDR1 is SNHLY and CDR2 FYNNEI. Here the CDR3 DNA reads TGTGCCAGCAGTGCCCGACTAGGAACCACCGGGGAGCTGTTTTTT. Protein sequence: CASSARLGTTGELFF.

The V call is TRBV7-3, the J call TRBJ2-3; D remains unclear. From germline, CDR1 is SGHTA and CDR2 FQGTGA. The V end lost 4 bases, the J end lost 4 bases, and 6 bases lay between the germline ends. This CDR3 region has 12 residues. The CDR3 DNA reads TGTGCCAGCAGCTCCCGGTCAGATACGCAGTATTTT. It is translated as CASSSRSDTQYF.

This sequence joins TRBV6-5 and TRBJ2-1; 9 bases align to TRBD1. Germline assignment: CDR1 MNHEY and CDR2 SVGAGI. CDR3 length equals 14 residues. V trimming: 11 bases; J trimming: 6 bases; junction bases outside the gene matches: 11. The CDR3 loop reads CAASRDRAANEQFF. Here the CDR3 DNA reads TGTGCCGCCTCCCGGGACAGGGCGGCCAATGAGCAGTTCTTC.

The J gene is TRBJ2-5, the V gene TRBV19, with 7 bases identical to TRBD1. This CDR3 spans 13 amino acids. Germline-derived CDR1 and CDR2 are LNHDA and SQIVND (reference sequence). The V segment lost 10 bases and the J segment 4 bases; nucleotides outside the gene matches: 9. CDR3 in DNA: TGTGCCACTAAAGCCGGACAGGTAGAGACCCAGTACTTC. Protein sequence: CATKAGQVETQYF.

This chain uses TRBV9 with TRBJ1-1, with 7 positions matching TRBD1. The V gene end was trimmed by 0 bases and the J gene end by 5 bases; junction bases not matched to a gene: 10. The length of the CDR3 is 16 residues. CDR1 and CDR2 (germline): SGDLS, YYNGEE. CDR3 sequence reads: CASSVASAGGRTEAFF. In DNA form, the CDR3 reads TGTGCCAGCAGCGTAGCCTCGGCAGGGGGGAGAACTGAAGCTTTCTTT.

This clone was observed a few times. This chain connects TRBV7-9 to TRBJ2-5, with 7 bases fitting TRBD2. The CDR3 is made up of 16 amino acids. Germline loops: CDR1 SEHNR, CDR2 FQNEAQ (reference sequence). J was trimmed by 2 bases and V by 1 base; bases with no gene match: 7. The CDR3 DNA reads TGTGCCAGCAGCTTAGTTGCGGGAGCGGGGCAAGAGACCCAGTACTTC. Amino acid sequence: CASSLVAGAGQETQYF.

The chain has TRBV4-1 and TRBJ1-3; D might be TRBD1 (6 bases). Germline V gene lookup returns CDR1 MGHRA and CDR2 YSYEKL. This CDR3 is 16 amino acids long. Trimming stripped 3 bases from V and 0 bases from J, with 12 bases between. The DNA of the CDR3 is TGCGCCAGCAGCCACCCCAGGGGCAGCTCTGGAAACACCATATATTTT. This translates into CASSHPRGSSGNTIYF.

This chain joins TRBV27 and TRBJ1-1; D remains unclear. The V end lost 3 bases, the J end lost 7 bases, and 9 bases lay between the germline ends. Germline V lookup: CDR1 MNHEY, CDR2 SMNVEV (reference sequence). The CDR3 has 12 amino acids. The CDR3 sequence: CASSFNGNEAFF. The CDR3, as DNA: TGTGCCAGCAGTTTCAACGGGAATGAAGCTTTCTTT.

This clone was detected only once. This CDR3 is CASSLDPGIREKLFF. The CDR3 nucleotides are TGTGCCAGCAGTTTGGATCCAGGAATAAGAGAAAAACTGTTTTTT. This chain connects TRBV28 to TRBJ1-4; D is undetermined. The V gene lost 3 bases and the J gene lost 8 bases, with 16 bases spanning the gap. Germline-derived CDR1 and CDR2 are MDHEN and SYDVKM. This CDR3 comprises 15 residues.